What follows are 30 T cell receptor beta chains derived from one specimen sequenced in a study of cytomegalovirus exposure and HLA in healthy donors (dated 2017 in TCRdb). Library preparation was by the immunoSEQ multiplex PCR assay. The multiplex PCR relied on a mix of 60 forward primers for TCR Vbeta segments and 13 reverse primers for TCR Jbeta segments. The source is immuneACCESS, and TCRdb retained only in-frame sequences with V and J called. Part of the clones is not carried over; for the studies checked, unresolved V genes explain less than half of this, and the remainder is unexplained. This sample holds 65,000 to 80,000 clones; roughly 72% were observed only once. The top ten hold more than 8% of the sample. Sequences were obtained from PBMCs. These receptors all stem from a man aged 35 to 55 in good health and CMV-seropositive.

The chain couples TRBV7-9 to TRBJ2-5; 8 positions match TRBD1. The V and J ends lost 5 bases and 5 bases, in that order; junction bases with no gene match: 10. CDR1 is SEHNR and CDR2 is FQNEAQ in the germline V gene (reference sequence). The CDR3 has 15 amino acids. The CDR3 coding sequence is TGTGCCAGCAGCCCCGGGGGCAGGGGGCGTGAGACCCAGTACTTC. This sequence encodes CASSPGGRGRETQYF.

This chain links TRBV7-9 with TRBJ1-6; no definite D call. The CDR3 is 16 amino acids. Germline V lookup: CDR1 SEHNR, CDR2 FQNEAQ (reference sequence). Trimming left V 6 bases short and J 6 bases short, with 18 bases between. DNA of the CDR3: TGTGCCAGCAGTCCCGGTTCCGCGACACTTAATTCACCCCTCCACTTT. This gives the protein CASSPGSATLNSPLHF.

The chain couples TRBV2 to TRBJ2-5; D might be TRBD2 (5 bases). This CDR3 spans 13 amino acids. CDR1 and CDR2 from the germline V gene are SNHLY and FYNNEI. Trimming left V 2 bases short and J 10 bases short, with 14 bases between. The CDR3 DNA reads TGTGCCAGCAGTGAATCCCTAGCCAAGAACCAGTACTTC. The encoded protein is CASSESLAKNQYF.

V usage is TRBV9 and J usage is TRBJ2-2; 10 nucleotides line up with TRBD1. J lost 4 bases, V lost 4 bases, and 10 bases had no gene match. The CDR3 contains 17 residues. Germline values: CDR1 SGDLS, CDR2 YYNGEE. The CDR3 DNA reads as TGTGCCAGCAGCACCCGGGACAGGGGTAGGAGCACCGGGGAGCTGTTTTTT. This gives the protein CASSTRDRGRSTGELFF.

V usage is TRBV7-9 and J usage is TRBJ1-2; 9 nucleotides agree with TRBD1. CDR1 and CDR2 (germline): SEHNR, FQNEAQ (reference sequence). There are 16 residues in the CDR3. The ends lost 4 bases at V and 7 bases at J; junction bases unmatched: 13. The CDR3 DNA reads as TGTGCCAGCAGCTCAAGTGGGACAGGGACTTGGGGTGGCTACACCTTC. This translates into CASSSSGTGTWGGYTF.

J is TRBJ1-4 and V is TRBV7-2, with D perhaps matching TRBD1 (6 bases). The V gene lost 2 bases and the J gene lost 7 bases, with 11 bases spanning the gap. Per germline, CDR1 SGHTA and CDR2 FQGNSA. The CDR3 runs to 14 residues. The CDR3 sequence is CASSLRGTVEKLFF. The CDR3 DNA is TGTGCCAGCAGCTTAAGGGGGACGGTTGAAAAACTGTTTTTT.

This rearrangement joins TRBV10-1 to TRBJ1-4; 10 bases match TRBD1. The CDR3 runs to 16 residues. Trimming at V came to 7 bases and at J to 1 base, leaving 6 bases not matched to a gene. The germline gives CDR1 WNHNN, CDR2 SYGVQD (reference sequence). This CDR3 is CASTGDRGGTNEKLFF. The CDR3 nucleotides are TGCGCCAGCACGGGGGACAGGGGCGGAACTAATGAAAAACTGTTTTTT.

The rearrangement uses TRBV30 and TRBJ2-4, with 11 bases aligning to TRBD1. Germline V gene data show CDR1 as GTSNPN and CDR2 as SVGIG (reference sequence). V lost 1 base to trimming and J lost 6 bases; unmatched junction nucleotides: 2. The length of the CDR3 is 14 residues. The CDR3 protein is CAWSAGQGVNIQYF. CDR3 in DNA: TGTGCCTGGAGTGCGGGACAGGGGGTAAACATTCAGTACTTC.

The CDR3 DNA follows: TGCGCCAGCAGAGAATACAGGGACACTGAAGCTTTCTTT. It specifies CASREYRDTEAFF. The chain links TRBV10-1 to TRBJ1-1; D may be TRBD1 (6 bases). CDR1 WNHNN and CDR2 SYGVQD come from the germline V gene (reference sequence). The CDR3 is made up of 13 amino acids. Deletions cut 6 bases from V and 3 bases from J, with 11 bases between.

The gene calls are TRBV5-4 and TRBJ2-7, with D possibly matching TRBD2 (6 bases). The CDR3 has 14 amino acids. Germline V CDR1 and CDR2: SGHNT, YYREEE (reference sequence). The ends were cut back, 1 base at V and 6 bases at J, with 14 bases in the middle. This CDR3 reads CASSLRTAGGEQYF. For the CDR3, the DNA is TGTGCCAGCAGCTTGAGAACCGCCGGGGGCGAGCAGTACTTC.

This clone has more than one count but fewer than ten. The CDR3 nucleotides are TGCAGCGGGTACAGGGGAACGAACACTGAAGCTTTCTTT. Amino acid sequence: CSGYRGTNTEAFF. The chain is built from TRBV29-1 and TRBJ1-1, with TRBD1 matching 7 bases. Germline values: CDR1 SQVTM, CDR2 ANQGSEA. With 7 bases clipped from V and 1 base from J, the junction kept 6 bases outside the gene matches. The CDR3 covers 13 residues.

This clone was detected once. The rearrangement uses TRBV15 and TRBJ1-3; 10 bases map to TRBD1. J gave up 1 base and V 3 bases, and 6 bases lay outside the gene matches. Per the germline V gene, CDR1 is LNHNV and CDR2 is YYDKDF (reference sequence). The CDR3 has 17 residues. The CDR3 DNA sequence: TGTGCCACCAGCAGGGACAGGGGGAAGAAGTCTGGAAACACCATATATTTT. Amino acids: CATSRDRGKKSGNTIYF.

The CDR3 reads CASSSRGIYGYTF. The CDR3 nucleotides read TGTGCCAGCAGTTCCAGGGGGATCTATGGCTACACCTTC. This chain links TRBV27 with TRBJ1-2; 7 nucleotides line up with TRBD1. Germline trimming cut 4 bases from V and 4 bases from J; bases unmatched to any gene: 3. Per the germline V gene, CDR1 is MNHEY and CDR2 is SMNVEV (reference sequence). The CDR3 extends over 13 amino acids.

CDR3 in amino acids: CASSLEVSVYNEQFF. DNA of the CDR3: TGTGCCAGCAGCCTAGAAGTTAGCGTGTACAATGAGCAGTTCTTC. The rearrangement joins TRBV7-9 to TRBJ2-1; tentatively, D is TRBD2 (5 bases). The CDR3 is 15 residues long. V was shortened by 5 bases and J by 4 bases, with 15 bases between the two germline ends. CDR1 and CDR2 from the germline V gene are SEHNR and FQNEAQ (reference sequence). The full variable domain, its missing parts supplied by reference TRBV7-9 and TRBJ2-1, is DTGVSQNPRHKITKRGQNVTFRCDPISEHNRLYWYRQTLGQGPEFLTYFQNEAQLEKSRLLSDRFSAERPKGSFSTLEIQRTEQGDSAMYLCASSLEVSVYNEQFFGPGTRLTVL.

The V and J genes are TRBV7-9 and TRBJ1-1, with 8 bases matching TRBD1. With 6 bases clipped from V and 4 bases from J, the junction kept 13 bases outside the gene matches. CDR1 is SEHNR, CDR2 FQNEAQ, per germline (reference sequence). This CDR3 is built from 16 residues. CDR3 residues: CASRHTPGQVPTEAFF. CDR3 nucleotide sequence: TGTGCCAGCAGGCATACTCCGGGACAGGTGCCCACTGAAGCTTTCTTT.

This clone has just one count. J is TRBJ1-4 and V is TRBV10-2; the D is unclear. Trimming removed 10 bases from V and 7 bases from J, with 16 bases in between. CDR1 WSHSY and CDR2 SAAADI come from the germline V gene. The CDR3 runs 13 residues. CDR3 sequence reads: CATSGLEGEKLFF. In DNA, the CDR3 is TGCGCCACCTCGGGGTTGGAAGGTGAAAAACTGTTTTTT.

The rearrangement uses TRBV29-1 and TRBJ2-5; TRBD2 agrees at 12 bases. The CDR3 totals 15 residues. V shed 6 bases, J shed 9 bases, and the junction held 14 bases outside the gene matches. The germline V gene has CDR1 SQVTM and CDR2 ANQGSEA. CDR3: CSVAVLAGGSRAQYF. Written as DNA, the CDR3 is TGCAGCGTGGCAGTACTAGCGGGGGGATCCAGGGCCCAGTACTTC.

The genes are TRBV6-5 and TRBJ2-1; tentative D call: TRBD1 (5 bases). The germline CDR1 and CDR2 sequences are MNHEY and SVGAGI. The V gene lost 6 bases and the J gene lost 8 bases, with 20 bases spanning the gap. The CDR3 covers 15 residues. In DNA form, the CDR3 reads TGTGCCAGCAGAATTGCGACAGTTCGAGTCGATGAGCAGTTCTTC. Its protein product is CASRIATVRVDEQFF.

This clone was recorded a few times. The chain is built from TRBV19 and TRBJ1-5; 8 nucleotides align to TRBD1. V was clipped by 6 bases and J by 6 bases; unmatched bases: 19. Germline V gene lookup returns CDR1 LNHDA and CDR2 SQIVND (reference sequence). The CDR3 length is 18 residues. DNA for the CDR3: TGTGCCAGTAGAGCAAAGATCCGGACAGGGAGGGATAGTCAGCCCCAGCATTTT. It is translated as CASRAKIRTGRDSQPQHF.

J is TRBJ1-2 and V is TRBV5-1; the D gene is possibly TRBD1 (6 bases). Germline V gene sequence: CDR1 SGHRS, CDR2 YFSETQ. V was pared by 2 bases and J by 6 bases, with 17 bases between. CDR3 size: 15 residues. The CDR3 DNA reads TGCGCCAGCAGCTTAAGGGAAGGGGGTAAGGATGGCTACACCTTC. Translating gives CASSLREGGKDGYTF. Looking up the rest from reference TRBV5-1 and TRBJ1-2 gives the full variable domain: KAGVTQTPRYLIKTRGQQVTLSCSPISGHRSVSWYQQTPGQGLQFLFEYFSETQRNKGNFPGRFSGRQFSNSRSEMNVSTLELGDSALYLCASSLREGGKDGYTFGSGTRLTVV.

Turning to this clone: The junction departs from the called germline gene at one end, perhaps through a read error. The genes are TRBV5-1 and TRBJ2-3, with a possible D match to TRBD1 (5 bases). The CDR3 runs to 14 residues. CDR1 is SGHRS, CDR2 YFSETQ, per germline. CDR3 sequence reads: CASSLERYTGTQYF. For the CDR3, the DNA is TGCGCCAGCAGCTTGGAAAGATACACAGGTACGCAGTATTTT.

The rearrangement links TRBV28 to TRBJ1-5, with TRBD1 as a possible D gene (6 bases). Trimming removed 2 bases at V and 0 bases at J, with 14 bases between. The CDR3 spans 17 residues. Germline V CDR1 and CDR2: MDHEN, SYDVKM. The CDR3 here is CASSLARGQNSNQPQHF. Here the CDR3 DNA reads TGTGCCAGCAGTTTAGCTAGGGGACAAAATAGCAATCAGCCCCAGCATTTT.

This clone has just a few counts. Here the CDR3 reads CASSWGTGSEAFF. The CDR3 DNA sequence: TGCGCCAGCAGCTGGGGGACAGGGTCTGAAGCTTTCTTT. The J gene is TRBJ1-1, the V gene TRBV5-1; 9 positions match TRBD1. The CDR3 runs to 13 residues. V lost 3 bases and J lost 6; bases outside the gene matches: 3. The germline V gene encodes CDR1 SGHRS and CDR2 YFSETQ.

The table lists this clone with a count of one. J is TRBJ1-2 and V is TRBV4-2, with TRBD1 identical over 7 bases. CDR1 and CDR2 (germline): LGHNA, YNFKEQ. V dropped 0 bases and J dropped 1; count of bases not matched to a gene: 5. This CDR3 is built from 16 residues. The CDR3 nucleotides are TGTGCCAGCAGCCAAGACGGACAGGATATTAACTATGGCTACACCTTC. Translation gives CASSQDGQDINYGYTF.

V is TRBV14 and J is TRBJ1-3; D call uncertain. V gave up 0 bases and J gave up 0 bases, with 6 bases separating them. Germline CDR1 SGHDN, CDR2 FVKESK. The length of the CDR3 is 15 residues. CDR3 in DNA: TGTGCCAGCAGCCAAGACAGGTTCTCTGGAAACACCATATATTTT. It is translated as CASSQDRFSGNTIYF.

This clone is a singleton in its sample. CDR3 sequence (DNA): TGTGCCAGCAGCTTAAATGGTGTATCGGGTGAAGCTTTCTTT. Its protein product is CASSLNGVSGEAFF. This chain joins TRBV11-3 and TRBJ1-1; D gene unclear. This CDR3 is built from 14 residues. Germline CDR1 is SGHNT and CDR2 is YENEEA. The V and J ends lost 2 bases and 7 bases respectively, with 14 bases between them.

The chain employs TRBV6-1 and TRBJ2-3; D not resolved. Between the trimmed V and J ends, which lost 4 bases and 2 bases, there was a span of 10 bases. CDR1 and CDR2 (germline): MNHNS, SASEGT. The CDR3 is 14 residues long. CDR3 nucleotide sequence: TGTGCCAGCAGTGGTACTTTGCACACAGATACGCAGTATTTT. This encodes CASSGTLHTDTQYF.

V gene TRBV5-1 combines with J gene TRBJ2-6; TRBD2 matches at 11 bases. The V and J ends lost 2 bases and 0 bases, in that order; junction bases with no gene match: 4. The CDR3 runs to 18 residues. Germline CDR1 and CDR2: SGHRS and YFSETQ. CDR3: CASSLTSGSGSGANVLTF. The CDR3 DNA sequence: TGCGCCAGCAGCTTAACTAGCGGGAGTGGCTCTGGGGCCAACGTCCTGACTTTC.

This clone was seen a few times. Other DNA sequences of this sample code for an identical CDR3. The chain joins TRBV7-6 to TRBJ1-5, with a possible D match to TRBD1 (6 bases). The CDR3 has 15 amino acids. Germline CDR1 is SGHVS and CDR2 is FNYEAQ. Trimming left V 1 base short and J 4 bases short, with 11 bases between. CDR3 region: CASSLEEGGNQPQHF. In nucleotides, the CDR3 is TGTGCCAGCAGCTTAGAGGAGGGGGGGAATCAGCCCCAGCATTTT.

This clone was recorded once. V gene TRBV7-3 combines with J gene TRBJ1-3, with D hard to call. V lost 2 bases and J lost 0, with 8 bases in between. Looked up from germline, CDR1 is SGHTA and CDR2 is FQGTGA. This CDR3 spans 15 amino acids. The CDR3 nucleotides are TGTGCCAGCAGCTTAGGGCCTTCCTCTGGAAACACCATATATTTT. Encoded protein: CASSLGPSSGNTIYF.